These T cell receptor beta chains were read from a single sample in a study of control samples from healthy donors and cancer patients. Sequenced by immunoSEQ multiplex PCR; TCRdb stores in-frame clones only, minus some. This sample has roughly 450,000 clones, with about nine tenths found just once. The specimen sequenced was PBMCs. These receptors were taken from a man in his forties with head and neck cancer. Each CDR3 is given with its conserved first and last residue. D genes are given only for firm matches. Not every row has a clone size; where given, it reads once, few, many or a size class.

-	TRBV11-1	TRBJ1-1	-	CASSLVGLSNTEAFF
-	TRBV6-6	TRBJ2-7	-	CASSSHLDRGAYEQYF
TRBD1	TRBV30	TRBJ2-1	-	CAWSMGQVFDEQFF
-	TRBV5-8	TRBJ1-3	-	CASSLAARVLSGNTIYF
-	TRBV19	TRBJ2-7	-	CASSMVLSSYEQYF
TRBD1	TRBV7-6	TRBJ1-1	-	CASSYSPYRGLQNTEAFF
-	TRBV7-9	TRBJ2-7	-	CASSLGQVDSYEQYF
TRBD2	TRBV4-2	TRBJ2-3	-	CASSQATSGGGDTQYF
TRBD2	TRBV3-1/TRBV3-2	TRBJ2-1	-	CASSQEERGGPNEQFF
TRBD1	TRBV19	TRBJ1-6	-	CASSLTGAASPLHF
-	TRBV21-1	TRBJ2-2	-	CASSPERGASDLFEDTGELFF
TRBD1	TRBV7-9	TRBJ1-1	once	CASSLGGQGSTEAFF
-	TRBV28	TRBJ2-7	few	CASSLIGGIFSYEQYF
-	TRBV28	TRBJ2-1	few	CASSSHDRFSYNEQFF
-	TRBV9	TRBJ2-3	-	CASSVDPGANTDTQYF
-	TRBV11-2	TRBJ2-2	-	CASSLGGRMNTGELFF
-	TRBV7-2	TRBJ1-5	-	CASSSQGQLRPQHF
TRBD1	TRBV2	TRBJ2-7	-	CASTSQGARNEQYF
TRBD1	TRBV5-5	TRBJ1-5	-	CASSLEDRPGNQPQHF
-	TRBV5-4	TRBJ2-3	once	CASRVQSGTDTQYF
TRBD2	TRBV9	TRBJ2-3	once	CASSDGGRASTDTQYF
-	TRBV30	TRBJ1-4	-	CAWSRTNEKLFF
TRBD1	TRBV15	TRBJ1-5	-	CATSVHRGDNQPQHF
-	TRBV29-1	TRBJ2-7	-	CSVRSHEQYF
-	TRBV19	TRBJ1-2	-	CASSISGLTNGYTF
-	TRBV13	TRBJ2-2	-	CASSLVAGDRDGTGELFF
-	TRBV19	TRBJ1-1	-	CASRIGNTEAFF
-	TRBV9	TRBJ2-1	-	CASSPRGWDEQFF
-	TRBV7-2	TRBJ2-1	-	CASSLSGNNEQFF
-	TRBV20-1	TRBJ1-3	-	CSASVRVSGNTIYF
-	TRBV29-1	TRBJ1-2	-	CSVLGTDYGYTF
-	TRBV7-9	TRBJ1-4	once	CASSRVIGEKLFF
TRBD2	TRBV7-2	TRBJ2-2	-	CASSLARGLAGYTGELFF
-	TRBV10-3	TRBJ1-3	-	CATQRGSGNTIYF
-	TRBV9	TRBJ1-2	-	CASSAPGGGYGYTF
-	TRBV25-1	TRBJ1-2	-	CASSEFEGWGPHTF
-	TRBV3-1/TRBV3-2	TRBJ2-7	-	CASSSLRAQYF
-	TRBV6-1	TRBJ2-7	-	CASSESPGGGYEQYF
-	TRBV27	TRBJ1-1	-	CASSPRTAMNTEAFF
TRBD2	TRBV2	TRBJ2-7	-	CASMPSPASGTSKFYEQYF
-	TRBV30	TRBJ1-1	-	CAWSESGSTEAFF
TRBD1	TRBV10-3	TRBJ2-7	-	CATSGTGTYEQYF
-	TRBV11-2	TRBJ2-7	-	CASSFEGGPYEQYF
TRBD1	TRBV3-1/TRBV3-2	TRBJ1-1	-	CASSPDRGLLAEAFF
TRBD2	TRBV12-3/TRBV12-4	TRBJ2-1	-	CASGSGSRNEQFF
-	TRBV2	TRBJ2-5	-	CASSDRGHSQETQYF
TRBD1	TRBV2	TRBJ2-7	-	CASRTGFGEQYF
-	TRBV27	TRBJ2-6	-	CASTNSGANVLTF
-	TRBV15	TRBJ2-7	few	CATSRPGDSYEQYF
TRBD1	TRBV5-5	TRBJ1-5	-	CASSYWTGKEGEPQHF
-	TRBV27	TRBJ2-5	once	CASRQNGALVQETQYF
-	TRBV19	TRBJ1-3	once	CASSTDGASGNTIYF
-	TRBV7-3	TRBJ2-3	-	CASSLSSNTDTQYF
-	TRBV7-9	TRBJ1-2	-	CASSITPGGYTF